This TCR beta chain was captured by sequencing in a study of blood T cell repertoires in COVID-19. In the authors' methods: Amplifying reference gene primers gave estimates of nucleated cell counts. The assay was immunoSEQ multiplex PCR, and TCRdb's table has in-frame clones only and misses some. V and J calls and clone size follow that table, whereas D and trimming were derived from the DNA. Of roughly 250,000 clones in the sample, about 88% are singletons; the top ten hold 2.5% to 3%. Deletions cut 2 bases from V and 1 base from J, with 8 bases between. The germline CDR1 and CDR2 sequences are SEHNR and FQNEAQ (reference sequence). CDR3 length equals 14 residues.

V gene TRBV7-9 combines with J gene TRBJ1-1; unclear D gene. The sequence derives from a woman between 45 and 60 years old who had recovered from COVID-19. Sample: PBMCs or T cells enriched from blood (not recorded which). The CDR3: CASSLQASNTEAFF. The CDR3 DNA follows: TGTGCCAGCAGCTTACAAGCCTCGAACACTGAAGCTTTCTTT.